A selection of T cell receptor beta chains follows, all from one sample in a study of shared clonotypes between healthy human individuals. Clones were read by immunoSEQ multiplex PCR, and TCRdb kept only the in-frame ones, dropping some. Seen here are 2 million to 2.5 million clones, 90% to 95% observed once, and the top ten hold 0.39%. Sequencing was carried out using naive CD4+ T cells from PBMCs. Source of these receptors: a man younger than 30 in good health. Some clones in this sample may be carry-over from other donors' samples. CDR3s include the opening cysteine and the closing phenylalanine or tryptophan. The D gene is left open where the match is weak. The size entry is marked missing in some rows and otherwise reads once, few, many or a size class.

d_call: .; clone_size: .; v_call: TRBV10-3; j_call: TRBJ2-5; cdr3_length: 14; cdr3_aa: CAIRQTGGQETQYF; cdr3_nt: TGTGCCATCAGGCAGACAGGCGGTCAAGAGACCCAGTACTTC
d_call: .; clone_size: .; v_call: TRBV11-3; j_call: TRBJ2-3; cdr3_length: 17; cdr3_aa: CASSLGGFIPSTDTQYF; cdr3_nt: TGTGCCAGCAGCTTAGGGGGCTTTATACCTAGCACAGATACGCAGTATTTT
d_call: TRBD1; clone_size: .; v_call: TRBV7-3; j_call: TRBJ2-1; cdr3_length: 13; cdr3_aa: CASSYGTDNEQFF; cdr3_nt: TGTGCCAGCAGCTATGGGACAGACAATGAGCAGTTCTTC
d_call: TRBD2; clone_size: .; v_call: TRBV29-1; j_call: TRBJ2-1; cdr3_length: 17; cdr3_aa: CSVEDVGTSGRVGEQFF; cdr3_nt: TGCAGCGTTGAAGACGTCGGGACTAGCGGGAGGGTGGGTGAGCAGTTCTTC
d_call: .; clone_size: .; v_call: TRBV18; j_call: TRBJ2-5; cdr3_length: 15; cdr3_aa: CASSPPPVYGETQYF; cdr3_nt: TGTGCCAGCTCACCACCCCCGGTTTACGGCGAGACCCAGTACTTC
d_call: .; clone_size: .; v_call: TRBV10-1; j_call: TRBJ2-1; cdr3_length: 15; cdr3_aa: CASSQALVSYNEQFF; cdr3_nt: TGCGCCAGCAGTCAGGCCCTAGTCTCCTACAATGAGCAGTTCTTC
d_call: TRBD2; clone_size: .; v_call: TRBV7-3; j_call: TRBJ2-1; cdr3_length: 15; cdr3_aa: CASRPTSGFYNEQFF; cdr3_nt: TGTGCCAGCAGGCCGACTAGCGGGTTCTACAATGAGCAGTTCTTC
d_call: TRBD1; clone_size: few; v_call: TRBV4-2; j_call: TRBJ2-3; cdr3_length: 17; cdr3_aa: CASSQERTGERTDTQYF; cdr3_nt: TGTGCCAGCAGCCAAGAGAGGACAGGGGAAAGGACAGATACGCAGTATTTT
d_call: .; clone_size: .; v_call: TRBV21-1; j_call: TRBJ1-1; cdr3_length: 15; cdr3_aa: CASNLDRGRLTEAFF; cdr3_nt: TGTGCCAGCAACTTGGACAGGGGGCGTTTGACTGAAGCTTTCTTT
d_call: .; clone_size: .; v_call: TRBV4-1; j_call: TRBJ2-1; cdr3_length: 12; cdr3_aa: CASSQYSGEQFF; cdr3_nt: TGCGCCAGCAGCCAGTATAGCGGTGAGCAGTTCTTC
d_call: .; clone_size: .; v_call: TRBV5-1; j_call: TRBJ2-2; cdr3_length: 17; cdr3_aa: CASSLVVGRENTGELFF; cdr3_nt: TGCGCCAGCAGCTTGGTTGTCGGCAGGGAGAACACCGGGGAGCTGTTTTTT
d_call: TRBD2; clone_size: .; v_call: TRBV5-1; j_call: TRBJ2-5; cdr3_length: 15; cdr3_aa: CASGRLAGNQETQYF; cdr3_nt: TGCGCCAGCGGTAGACTAGCGGGAAACCAAGAGACCCAGTACTTC
d_call: TRBD2; clone_size: .; v_call: TRBV6-5; j_call: TRBJ2-1; cdr3_length: 16; cdr3_aa: CASSYSWAGARNEQFF; cdr3_nt: TGTGCCAGCAGTTACTCTTGGGCGGGAGCACGGAATGAGCAGTTCTTC
d_call: .; clone_size: .; v_call: TRBV5-5; j_call: TRBJ2-7; cdr3_length: 14; cdr3_aa: CASSLQVNGYEQYF; cdr3_nt: TGTGCCAGCAGCTTGCAAGTGAACGGCTACGAGCAGTACTTC
d_call: .; clone_size: .; v_call: TRBV9; j_call: TRBJ1-5; cdr3_length: 17; cdr3_aa: CASSVEASPRTNQPQHF; cdr3_nt: TGTGCCAGCAGCGTAGAAGCCTCCCCGAGGACAAATCAGCCCCAGCATTTT
d_call: .; clone_size: .; v_call: TRBV6-1; j_call: TRBJ1-4; cdr3_length: 16; cdr3_aa: CASSGPKVLSGEKLFF; cdr3_nt: TGTGCCAGCAGTGGACCGAAGGTCCTAAGTGGCGAAAAACTGTTTTTT
d_call: .; clone_size: .; v_call: TRBV20-1; j_call: TRBJ2-5; cdr3_length: 11; cdr3_aa: CSAPWVETQYF; cdr3_nt: TGCAGTGCCCCCTGGGTTGAGACCCAGTACTTC
d_call: TRBD2; clone_size: once; v_call: TRBV9; j_call: TRBJ2-5; cdr3_length: 13; cdr3_aa: CASSGLAWGAQYF; cdr3_nt: TGTGCCAGCAGCGGACTAGCGTGGGGGGCCCAGTACTTC
d_call: .; clone_size: .; v_call: TRBV2; j_call: TRBJ1-5; cdr3_length: 13; cdr3_aa: CASRWTDTQPQHF; cdr3_nt: TGTGCCAGCAGATGGACAGACACCCAGCCCCAGCATTTT
d_call: .; clone_size: .; v_call: TRBV7-2; j_call: TRBJ2-7; cdr3_length: 15; cdr3_aa: CASSLVMSLRDEQYF; cdr3_nt: TGTGCCAGCAGCTTAGTAATGAGTCTCCGGGACGAGCAGTACTTC
d_call: TRBD2; clone_size: .; v_call: TRBV28; j_call: TRBJ2-7; cdr3_length: 15; cdr3_aa: CASSPASTSGTTGNF; cdr3_nt: TGTGCCAGCAGTCCCGCTTCGACTAGCGGGACGACCGGGAACTTC
d_call: .; clone_size: .; v_call: TRBV9; j_call: TRBJ2-7; cdr3_length: 12; cdr3_aa: CASSGPHGEQYF; cdr3_nt: TGTGCCAGCAGCGGTCCCCACGGGGAGCAGTACTTC
d_call: .; clone_size: .; v_call: TRBV7-3; j_call: TRBJ2-6; cdr3_length: 14; cdr3_aa: CASSPLSGANVLTF; cdr3_nt: TGTGCCAGCAGCCCTCTCTCTGGGGCCAACGTCCTGACTTTC
d_call: .; clone_size: .; v_call: TRBV28; j_call: TRBJ1-2; cdr3_length: 14; cdr3_aa: CASSFSGKNYGYTF; cdr3_nt: TGTGCCAGCAGTTTCTCTGGGAAGAACTATGGCTACACCTTC
d_call: TRBD2; clone_size: .; v_call: TRBV28; j_call: TRBJ2-7; cdr3_length: 15; cdr3_aa: CASSFRSGLASEQYF; cdr3_nt: TGTGCCAGCAGTTTTAGGTCAGGACTAGCCTCCGAGCAGTACTTC
d_call: TRBD1; clone_size: .; v_call: TRBV13; j_call: TRBJ2-7; cdr3_length: 15; cdr3_aa: CASSLSGQGSYEQYF; cdr3_nt: TGTGCCAGCAGCTTATCAGGACAGGGCTCCTACGAGCAGTACTTC
d_call: .; clone_size: .; v_call: TRBV15; j_call: TRBJ2-3; cdr3_length: 14; cdr3_aa: CATSSKSPADTQYF; cdr3_nt: TGTGCCACCAGCAGCAAGAGTCCGGCAGATACGCAGTATTTT
d_call: .; clone_size: .; v_call: TRBV5-3; j_call: TRBJ1-2; cdr3_length: 18; cdr3_aa: CARSRGRKAGKPNYGYTF; cdr3_nt: TGTGCCAGAAGCCGTGGCCGAAAGGCAGGGAAACCTAACTATGGCTACACCTTC